This is a list of T cell receptor beta chains from one sample in a study of shared clonotypes between healthy human individuals. Here immunoSEQ multiplex PCR was the method, and the copy in TCRdb shows in-frame clones only, minus some. The table includes roughly 2 million clones, approximately 94% detected once. The sample taken for sequencing was naive CD4+ T cells sorted from blood. The receptors originated from a man aged 18 to 35 in good health. CDR3s include the opening cysteine and the closing phenylalanine or tryptophan. Each record gives: D gene, J gene, clone size, V gene, CDR3 DNA, CDR3 protein. D genes are given only for firm matches. Not all rows give a size; the values are once, few, many and, for expanded clones, a class.

>.|TRBJ2-5|.|TRBV5-1
TGCGCCAGCAGCTTGGTCCTAGGTTCCGGAGAGACCCAGTACTTC
CASSLVLGSGETQYF
>.|TRBJ1-1|.|TRBV6-5
TGTGCCAGCGGAGGGGCCCAAGCTTTCTTT
CASGGAQAFF
>.|TRBJ2-1|.|TRBV15
TGTGCCACCAGCAGAGATCGTTCAGGGACTGGAACATTGGAGCAGTTCTTC
CATSRDRSGTGTLEQFF
>.|TRBJ2-2|.|TRBV5-1
TGCGCCAGCAGCCTGGGACTTTCTTTCTCGAACACCGGGGAGCTGTTTTTT
CASSLGLSFSNTGELFF
>TRBD1|TRBJ1-1|.|TRBV9
TGTGCCAGCAGCGAGGGCTGGGGACAGAAGAACACTGAAGCTTTCTTT
CASSEGWGQKNTEAFF
>.|TRBJ1-1|.|TRBV7-9
TGTGCCAGCAGCTTGGCAGGGTTGAACACTGAAGCTTTCTTT
CASSLAGLNTEAFF
>.|TRBJ1-4|.|TRBV19
TGTGCCAGTAGCCCGGTTCGGGGGGGGCGGAATGAAAAACTGTTTTTT
CASSPVRGGRNEKLFF
>.|TRBJ1-1|.|TRBV20-1
TGCAGTGCCAGACAGACGGTTGAAGCTTTCTTT
CSARQTVEAFF
>.|TRBJ2-3|once|TRBV9
TGTGCCAGCAGCCTAGAAGCAGGGGGGGATACGCAGTATTTT
CASSLEAGGDTQYF
>.|TRBJ1-5|.|TRBV6-6
TGTGCCAGCAGTTTTGTGGGGGCCTTAAATCAGCCCCAGCATTTT
CASSFVGALNQPQHF
>.|TRBJ1-5|.|TRBV27
TGTGCCAGCAGTTTATCGTTGGCCCTCAATCAGCCCCAGCATTTT
CASSLSLALNQPQHF
>.|TRBJ2-7|.|TRBV11-1
TGTGCCAGCAGCTTAGCGCATCCGGGTAATACAATCGAGCAGTACTTC
CASSLAHPGNTIEQYF
>TRBD2|TRBJ2-5|.|TRBV7-8
TGTGCCAGCAGCCCTGGGACTAGCGGGAGTGGAGGGGAGACCCAGTACTTC
CASSPGTSGSGGETQYF